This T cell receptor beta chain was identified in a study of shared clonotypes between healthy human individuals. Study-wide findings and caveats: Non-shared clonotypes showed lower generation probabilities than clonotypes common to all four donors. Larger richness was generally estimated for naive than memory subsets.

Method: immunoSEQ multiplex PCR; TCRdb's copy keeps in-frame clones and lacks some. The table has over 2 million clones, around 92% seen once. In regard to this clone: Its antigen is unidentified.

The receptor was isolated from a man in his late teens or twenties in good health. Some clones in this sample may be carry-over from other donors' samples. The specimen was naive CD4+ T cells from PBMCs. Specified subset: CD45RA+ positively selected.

The CDR3 DNA follows: TGTGCCAGTAGTACCCGCTCCGGGACAAACGTCCACGAGCAGTACTTC. The encoded protein is CASSTRSGTNVHEQYF. The chain is built from TRBV19 and TRBJ2-7; maybe TRBD1 (6 bases). The V end was cut by 4 bases, the J end by 5 bases, with 21 bases between. This CDR3 comprises 16 residues. Germline CDR1 and CDR2: LNHDA and SQIVND (reference sequence).